The 5 T cell receptor beta chains listed next were all sequenced from one sample in a study of T cells after yellow fever vaccination. TCRdb called the 5' RACE reads again in MiXCR, with one record for every CDR3 protein. This sample has about 350,000 distinct CDR3 sequences, with roughly 4% found just once. Sequencing used PBMCs, obtained 5 days after the yellow fever booster vaccination. The receptor source for this set is a man aged 18 to 30 who received the YFV17D yellow fever vaccine.

The J gene is TRBJ2-2, the V gene TRBV18; weak D call: TRBD1 (8 bases). The CDR3 runs 19 residues. Per the germline V gene, CDR1 is KGHSH and CDR2 is LQKENI. V shed 6 bases and J shed 6 bases, with 29 bases lying between them. Here the CDR3 reads CASSPRDRIVPTSAGELFF. As DNA, the CDR3 is TGTGCCAGCTCGCCGCGGGACAGGATAGTTCCTACTAGCGCCGGGGAGCTGTTTTTT.

J is TRBJ2-3 and V is TRBV4-1, with D possibly TRBD1 on 5 matching bases. This CDR3 region has 17 residues. In germline, CDR1 is MGHRA, CDR2 YSYEKL. Trimming took 4 bases from V and 2 from J, leaving 19 bases between them. The CDR3 region is CASSRVKQGRPTDTQYF. The CDR3 DNA is TGCGCCAGCAGCCGAGTGAAGCAGGGCAGGCCCACAGATACGCAGTATTTT.

The CDR3 DNA reads as TGTGCCAGCAGTTTAGGTCGACAGCAAGCTTTCTTT. Translated: CASSLGRQQAFF. The chain joins TRBV12-3 or TRBV12-4 to TRBJ1-1; perhaps TRBD1 as D (5 bases). The CDR3 extends over 12 amino acids. V lost 1 base and J lost 9, with 9 bases in between.

The J gene is TRBJ1-1, the V gene TRBV7-3; D is ambiguous. Germline CDR1 reads SGHTA; CDR2 reads FQGTGA. V was clipped by 6 bases and J by 2 bases, with 10 bases between them. The length of the CDR3 is 13 residues. The CDR3 sequence: CASSSSPNTEAFF. The CDR3 DNA reads TGTGCCAGCAGTTCCTCCCCTAACACTGAAGCTTTCTTT.

This clonotype showed up just a few times. The chain recombines TRBV19 with TRBJ1-4; D is unclear. The CDR3 extends over 12 amino acids. Germline CDR1 is LNHDA and CDR2 is SQIVND (reference sequence). V was clipped by 10 bases and J by 5 bases, with 11 bases between them. As DNA, the CDR3 is TGTGCCACTCGACGGGAAAATGAAAAACTGTTTTTT. Protein product: CATRRENEKLFF.